Listed below are T cell receptor beta chains from one sample, sequenced in a study of T-cell reconstitution after alpha-beta-depleted transplantation in children. TCRdb used MiXCR to reprocess the PCR reads, holding one entry per CDR3 protein. The profile shows about 510,000 distinct CDR3 sequences, 11% of them singletons. The source was PBMCs, mostly from graft donor cells, collected 180 days after TCRalphabeta/CD19-depleted stem cell transplant. All receptors derive from a female patient aged 2-15 years who had a stem cell transplant for aplastic anemia, so the T cells may come from the graft donor. Both conserved end residues are part of each CDR3. The D gene is left open where the match is weak. A clone size is listed for some rows: how often the clone was seen (once, few, many), or a class if it is expanded.

J gene,D gene,clone size,V gene,CDR3 DNA,CDR3 protein
TRBJ1-2,NA,few,TRBV30,TGTGCCTGGAGTCTTGCTACCTATGGCTACACCTTC,CAWSLATYGYTF
TRBJ2-1,TRBD1,many,TRBV29-1,TGCAGCGTTGATGCGTCAGGGGGATTAGGCTACAATGAGCAGTTCTTC,CSVDASGGLGYNEQFF
TRBJ1-6,NA,NA,TRBV12-3/TRBV12-4,TGTGCCAGCCTTGGGTCGTGGGGCTACTATAATTCACCCCTCCACTTT,CASLGSWGYYNSPLHF
TRBJ2-3,TRBD2,many,TRBV5-1,TGCGCCAGCAGCTGGATGGGCCCCGGTCCACCTGGACTAGCGGCCCCCACAGATACGCAGTATTTT,CASSWMGPGPPGLAAPTDTQYF
TRBJ2-1,TRBD2,NA,TRBV9,TGTGCCAGCAGCGTAGAGGGCCTTACTAGCGGGAGGCCCTTTTACAATGAGCAGTTCTTC,CASSVEGLTSGRPFYNEQFF
TRBJ2-1,TRBD2,NA,TRBV7-2,TGTGCCAGCAGCTTACCGCGCGGGAGGCCCAGACTTGGTATAGATGAGCAGTTCTTC,CASSLPRGRPRLGIDEQFF
TRBJ2-5,NA,few,TRBV4-1,TGCGCCAGCAGCCAAGATCCCGGAACGAGACAAGAGACCCAGTACTTC,CASSQDPGTRQETQYF
TRBJ1-4,NA,NA,TRBV12-3/TRBV12-4,TGTGCCAGCAAGGTTGGAGGGGGATCAACTAATGAAAAACTGTTTTTT,CASKVGGGSTNEKLFF
TRBJ1-1,TRBD1,few,TRBV27,TGTGCCAGCACCGAGACAGGGTCCACTGAAGCTTTCTTT,CASTETGSTEAFF
TRBJ1-2,NA,NA,TRBV7-9,TGTGCCAGCAGCTTAGAGGGCCCAGGGGCGAGCCTTGGCTACACCTTC,CASSLEGPGASLGYTF
TRBJ2-2,NA,many,TRBV20-1,TGCAGTGTCGGGACGGTGAACACCGGGGAGCTGTTTTTT,CSVGTVNTGELFF
TRBJ2-1,TRBD2,NA,TRBV7-2,TGTGCCAGCAGCTTAGCAGCTAGCGGTCTCTACAATGAGCAGTTCTTC,CASSLAASGLYNEQFF
TRBJ2-7,TRBD1,NA,TRBV7-2,TGTGCCAGCAGCTTAAGGGGGCCGGGACAGGGGTACGAGCAGTACTTC,CASSLRGPGQGYEQYF
TRBJ1-2,TRBD1,few,TRBV28,TGTGCCAGCAGTTTTGGGACAGATGGCTACACCTTC,CASSFGTDGYTF
TRBJ1-2,TRBD1,few,TRBV9,TGTGCCAGCAGCGTAGCAGGGGGACCGGGACAGGGTAACTATGGCTACACCTTC,CASSVAGGPGQGNYGYTF
TRBJ2-5,TRBD1,NA,TRBV7-2,TGTGCCAGCAGCATGGACAGGGGGAGGTTGGAGACCCAGTACTTC,CASSMDRGRLETQYF
TRBJ2-7,NA,NA,TRBV7-8,TGTGCCAGCAGCTTACAGACTAACCTAGTGGACGAGCAGTACTTC,CASSLQTNLVDEQYF
TRBJ2-3,TRBD2,NA,TRBV20-1,TGCAGTGCCCCCGGGGCGGGAGGGCCGTTGGGCACAGATACGCAGTATTTT,CSAPGAGGPLGTDTQYF
TRBJ1-2,TRBD1,NA,TRBV20-1,TGCAGTGCTAGCCCGACAGGGGAATCCTATGGCTACACCTTC,CSASPTGESYGYTF
TRBJ2-1,TRBD2,NA,TRBV10-3,TGTGCCATCAGGAAGCGGGAGGTGAACAATGAGCAGTTCTTC,CAIRKREVNNEQFF
TRBJ2-1,NA,few,TRBV5-1,TGCGCCAGCAGCTTGGTAGGGCTAGACCTTGACAATGAGCAGTTCTTC,CASSLVGLDLDNEQFF
TRBJ2-1,NA,few,TRBV24-1,TGTGCCACCAGTGAATACGCCGAAAGCTCCTACAATGAGCAGTTCTTC,CATSEYAESSYNEQFF
TRBJ1-5,TRBD1,many,TRBV7-2,TGTGCCAGCAGCCGGACAGGGAGCAATCAGCCCCAGCATTTT,CASSRTGSNQPQHF
TRBJ1-5,TRBD1,few,TRBV28,TGTGCCAGCAGTTTGCCAGGGGGACTTCGCAATCAGCCCCAGCATTTT,CASSLPGGLRNQPQHF
TRBJ2-1,TRBD2,NA,TRBV29-1,TGCAGCGTTGCTCGACTAGCGGGAAACACAAAAAGCTCCTACAATGAGCAGTTCTTC,CSVARLAGNTKSSYNEQFF
TRBJ1-5,NA,NA,TRBV7-2,TGTGCCAGCAGCTTGCTACCAGGCAATCAGCCCCAGCATTTT,CASSLLPGNQPQHF
TRBJ2-1,TRBD2,few,TRBV4-3,TGCGCCAGCACCACCTACCCCACGGGAGGATTTTACAATGAGCAGTTCTTC,CASTTYPTGGFYNEQFF
TRBJ1-1,NA,few,TRBV7-2,TGTGCCAGCAGCCGACGGTGGGGCACTGAAGCTTTCTTT,CASSRRWGTEAFF
TRBJ2-1,NA,few,TRBV3-1,TGTGCCAGCAGGCTATTCTTCGGCAATGAGCAGTTCTTC,CASRLFFGNEQFF
TRBJ1-5,NA,few,TRBV19,TGTGCCAGTAGTATGGATTTGAGGGGCAATCAGCCCCAGCATTTT,CASSMDLRGNQPQHF
TRBJ2-7,NA,NA,TRBV2,TGTGCCAGCAGTGAAAACCGACTCACACTCTACGAGCAGTACTTC,CASSENRLTLYEQYF
TRBJ2-1,NA,NA,TRBV11-2,TGTGCCAGCAGCTTCGACCCTATGTATCTGTACAATGAGCAGTTCTTC,CASSFDPMYLYNEQFF
TRBJ2-7,NA,NA,TRBV5-1,TGCGCCAGCAGCTCAATTCAGGCTTACGAGCAGTACTTC,CASSSIQAYEQYF
TRBJ2-1,NA,few,TRBV3-1,TGTGCCAGCAGCCGGGGGTGGCCTTACAATGAGCAGTTCTTC,CASSRGWPYNEQFF
TRBJ2-1,NA,few,TRBV10-3,TGTGCCATCGGAGGGGGAGCTCATGAGCAGTTCTTC,CAIGGGAHEQFF
TRBJ2-1,NA,many,TRBV4-3,TGCGCCAGCAGCCCCGAACGGAACACGGATGAGCAGTTCTTC,CASSPERNTDEQFF
TRBJ2-2,NA,few,TRBV11-2,TGTGCCAGCATATCCTTGCGGGGCGCGAACACCGGGGAGCTGTTTTTT,CASISLRGANTGELFF
TRBJ2-7,NA,few,TRBV28,TGTGCCAGCAGTGGCTACGGGGGGCTTGGTCAGGGCTACGAGCAGTACTTC,CASSGYGGLGQGYEQYF
TRBJ2-7,NA,NA,TRBV3-1,TGTGCCAGCAGCAAAAGCCATAGATCGGTATTCCACGAGCAGTACTTC,CASSKSHRSVFHEQYF
TRBJ1-5,TRBD1,many,TRBV7-9,TGTGCCAGCAGCTCCGACAGGGTCAATCAGCCCCAGCATTTT,CASSSDRVNQPQHF
TRBJ2-7,TRBD1,NA,TRBV5-1,TGCGCCAGAGCAATAGGTGGACAGGGGTTCCACGAGCAGTACTTC,CARAIGGQGFHEQYF
TRBJ2-1,NA,many,TRBV10-3,TGTGCCATCAGTGAGAGGACCCCTGGGTACAATGAGCAGTTCTTC,CAISERTPGYNEQFF
TRBJ1-2,NA,many,TRBV28,TGTGCCAGCAGTTCCCCGGGACCGACATCCTATGGCTACACCTTC,CASSSPGPTSYGYTF
TRBJ2-2,NA,many,TRBV20-1,TGCAGTGCTAGAGATTTTTTTGGGGGCCTGAACACCGGGGAGCTGTTTTTT,CSARDFFGGLNTGELFF